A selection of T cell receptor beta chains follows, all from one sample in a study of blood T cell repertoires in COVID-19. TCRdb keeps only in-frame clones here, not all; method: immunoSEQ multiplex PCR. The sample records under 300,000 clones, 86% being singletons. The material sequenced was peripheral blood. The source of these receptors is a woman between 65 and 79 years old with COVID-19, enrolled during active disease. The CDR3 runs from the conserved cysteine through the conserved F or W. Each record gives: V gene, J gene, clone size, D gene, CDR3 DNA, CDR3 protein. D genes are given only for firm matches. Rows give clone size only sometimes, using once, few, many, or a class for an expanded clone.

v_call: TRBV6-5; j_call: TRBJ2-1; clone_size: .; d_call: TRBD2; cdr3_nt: TGTGCCAGCAAAGAGGGACTAGCGTCCAATGAGCAGTTCTTC; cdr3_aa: CASKEGLASNEQFF
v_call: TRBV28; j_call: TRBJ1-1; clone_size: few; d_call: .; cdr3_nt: TGTGCCAGCAGTTTACACCTCACAGGGCCCCGCTCTGAAGCTTTCTTT; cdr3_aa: CASSLHLTGPRSEAFF
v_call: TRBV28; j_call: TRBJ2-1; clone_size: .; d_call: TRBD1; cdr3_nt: TGTGCCAGCAGTCCTGGGACAGGGGATGAGCAGTTCTTC; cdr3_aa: CASSPGTGDEQFF
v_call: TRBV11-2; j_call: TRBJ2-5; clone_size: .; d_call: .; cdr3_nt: TGTGCCAGCAGCTTCAGCCGCGGGGTGGGGGAGACCCAGTACTTC; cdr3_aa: CASSFSRGVGETQYF
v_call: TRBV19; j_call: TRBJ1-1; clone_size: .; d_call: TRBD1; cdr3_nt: TGTGCCAGTAGTCTAAGACAGGGTAAGGCTGAAGCTTTCTTT; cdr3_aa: CASSLRQGKAEAFF
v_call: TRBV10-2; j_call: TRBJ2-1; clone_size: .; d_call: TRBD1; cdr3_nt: TGCGCCAGCATTGGACAGGGGTATCACAATGAGCAGTTCTTC; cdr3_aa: CASIGQGYHNEQFF
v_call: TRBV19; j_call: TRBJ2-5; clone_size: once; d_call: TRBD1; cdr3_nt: TGTGCCAGTAGTACCGGGACAGTGGAGACCCAGTACTTC; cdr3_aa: CASSTGTVETQYF
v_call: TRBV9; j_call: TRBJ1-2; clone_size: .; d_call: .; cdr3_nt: TGTGCCAGCAGCGTAGGGGCAGGGGTCGATGGAGATGGCTACACCTTC; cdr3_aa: CASSVGAGVDGDGYTF
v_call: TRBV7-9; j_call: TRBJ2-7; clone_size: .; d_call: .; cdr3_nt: TGTGCCAGCAGCCAACAGGGTTCCGCCTACGAGCAGTACTTC; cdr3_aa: CASSQQGSAYEQYF
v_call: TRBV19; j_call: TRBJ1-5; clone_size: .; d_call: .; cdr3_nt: TGTGCCAGTAGTACCCTCACAGGGTTTAGCAATCAGCCCCAGCATTTT; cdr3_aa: CASSTLTGFSNQPQHF
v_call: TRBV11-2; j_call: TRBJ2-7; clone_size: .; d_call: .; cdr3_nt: TGTGCCAGCAGCTTAGAATCGGGTTACGAGCAGTACTTC; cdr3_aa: CASSLESGYEQYF
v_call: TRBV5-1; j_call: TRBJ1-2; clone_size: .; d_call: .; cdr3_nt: TGCGCCAGCAGCTTTAGTGGTGGCTACACCTTC; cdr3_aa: CASSFSGGYTF
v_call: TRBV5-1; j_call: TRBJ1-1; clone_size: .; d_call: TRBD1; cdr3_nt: TGCGCCAGCAGCTCCCAGGGGGGCACTGAAGCTTTCTTT; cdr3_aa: CASSSQGGTEAFF
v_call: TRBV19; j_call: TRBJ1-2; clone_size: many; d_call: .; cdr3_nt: TGTGCCAGTACTCTCCTTACACAGGGAAACTATGGCTACACCTTC; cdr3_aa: CASTLLTQGNYGYTF
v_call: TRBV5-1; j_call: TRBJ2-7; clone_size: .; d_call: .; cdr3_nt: TGCGCCAGCAGTCGACAGGATTCCTACGAGCAGTACTTC; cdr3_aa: CASSRQDSYEQYF
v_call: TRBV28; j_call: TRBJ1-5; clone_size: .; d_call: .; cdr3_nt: TGTGCCAGCAGGGGCGGGCCCCGGCCCCAGCATTTT; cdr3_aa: CASRGGPRPQHF
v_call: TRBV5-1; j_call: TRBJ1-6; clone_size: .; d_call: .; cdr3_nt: TGCGCCAGCAGCTCCCGTAATTCACCCCTCCACTTT; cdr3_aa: CASSSRNSPLHF
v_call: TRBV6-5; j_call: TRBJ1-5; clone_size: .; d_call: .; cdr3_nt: TGTGCCACCCAGGGCTATAACAATCAGCCCCAGCATTTT; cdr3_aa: CATQGYNNQPQHF
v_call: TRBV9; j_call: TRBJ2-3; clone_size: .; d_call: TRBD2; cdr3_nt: TGTGCCAGCAGCGTAGCTTATTTGACCTCCGGGGGGTTCACAGATACGCAGTATTTT; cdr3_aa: CASSVAYLTSGGFTDTQYF
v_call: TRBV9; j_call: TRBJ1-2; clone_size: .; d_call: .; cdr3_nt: TGTGCCAGCAGCCCTGGGACACCTGCCCACTATGGCTACACCTTC; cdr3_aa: CASSPGTPAHYGYTF
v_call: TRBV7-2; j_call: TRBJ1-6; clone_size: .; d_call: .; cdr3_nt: TGTGCCAGCAGCTTGGGGGGGCCGCAAATTAATTCACCCCTCCACTTT; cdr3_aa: CASSLGGPQINSPLHF
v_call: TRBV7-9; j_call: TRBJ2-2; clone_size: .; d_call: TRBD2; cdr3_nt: TGTGCCAGCAGCTACCCTAGCGGGGGGGCCAACACCGGGGAGCTGTTTTTT; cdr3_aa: CASSYPSGGANTGELFF
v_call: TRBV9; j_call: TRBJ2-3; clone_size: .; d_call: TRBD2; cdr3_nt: TGTGCCAGCAGCGTTCTAGCGGGGGGTGTCACAGATACGCAGTATTTT; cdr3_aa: CASSVLAGGVTDTQYF
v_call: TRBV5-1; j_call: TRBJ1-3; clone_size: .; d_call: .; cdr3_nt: TGCGCCAGCAGCTTGGGGAGCTCTGGAAACACCATATATTTT; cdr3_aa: CASSLGSSGNTIYF
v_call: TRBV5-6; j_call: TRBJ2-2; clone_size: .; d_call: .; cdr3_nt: TGTGCCAGCAGCTTGCCCACCGGCAGGGACACCGGGGAGCTGTTTTTT; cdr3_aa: CASSLPTGRDTGELFF
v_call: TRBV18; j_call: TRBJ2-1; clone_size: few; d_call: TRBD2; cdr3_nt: TGTGCCAGCTCACCTCAACGACTAGCGGGAAACAATGAGCAGTTCTTC; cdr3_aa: CASSPQRLAGNNEQFF
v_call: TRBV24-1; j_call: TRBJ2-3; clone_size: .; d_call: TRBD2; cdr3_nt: TGTGCCACTGTAGCGGGGGGCACAGATACGCAGTATTTT; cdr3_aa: CATVAGGTDTQYF
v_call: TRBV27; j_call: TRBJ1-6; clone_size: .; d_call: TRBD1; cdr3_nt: TGTGCCAGCCGGGGACAGGGTTTGATCCCCCTCCACTTT; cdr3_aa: CASRGQGLIPLHF